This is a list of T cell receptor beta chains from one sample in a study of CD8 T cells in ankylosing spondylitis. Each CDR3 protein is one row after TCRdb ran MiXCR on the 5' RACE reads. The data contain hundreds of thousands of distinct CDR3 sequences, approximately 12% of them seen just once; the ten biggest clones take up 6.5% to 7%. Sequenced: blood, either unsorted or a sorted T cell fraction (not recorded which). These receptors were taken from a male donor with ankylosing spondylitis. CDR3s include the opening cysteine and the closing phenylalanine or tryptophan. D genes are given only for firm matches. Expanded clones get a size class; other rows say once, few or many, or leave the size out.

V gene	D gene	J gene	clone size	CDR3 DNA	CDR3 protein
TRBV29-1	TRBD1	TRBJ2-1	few	TGCAGCGCGGACAGGGGGAAAAGGAATGAGCAGTTCTTC	CSADRGKRNEQFF
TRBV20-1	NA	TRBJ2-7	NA	TGCAGTGCCAGCAGGACCAACAACTACGAGCAGTACTTC	CSASRTNNYEQYF
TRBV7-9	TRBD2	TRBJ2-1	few	TGTGCCAGCAGCTTCCGGGGGGGTTACAATGAGCAGTTCTTC	CASSFRGGYNEQFF
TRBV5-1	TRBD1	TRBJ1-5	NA	TGCGCCAGCAGCTCCGGGACAGCAGAAAATCAGCCCCAGCATTTT	CASSSGTAENQPQHF
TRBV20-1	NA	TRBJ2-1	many	TGCAGTGCTTCTTGGGAGAGCTCCTACAATGAGCAGTTCTTC	CSASWESSYNEQFF
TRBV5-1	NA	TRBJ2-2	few	TGCGCCAGCAGCTTGGTCGGGGGAGGAGGTGACACCGGGGAGCTGTTTTTT	CASSLVGGGGDTGELFF
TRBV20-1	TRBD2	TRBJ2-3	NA	TGCAGTGCTAGCACTAGCGGGAGTTCTACAGATACGCAGTATTTT	CSASTSGSSTDTQYF
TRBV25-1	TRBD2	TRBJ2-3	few	TGTGCCAGCAGTGCAAACATAGCGGGAGGCGTAGATACGCAGTATTTT	CASSANIAGGVDTQYF
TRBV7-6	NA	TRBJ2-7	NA	TGTGCCAGCAGCCCTGGACCTCTTTACGAGCAGTACTTC	CASSPGPLYEQYF
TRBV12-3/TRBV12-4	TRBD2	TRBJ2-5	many	TGTGCCAGCAATGAAGCTCAAGGACTAGCTGGGAAGGCCCAGTACTTC	CASNEAQGLAGKAQYF
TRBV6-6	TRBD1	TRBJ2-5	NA	TGTGCCAGCATCAGAGACAGGGGAGAGACCCAGTACTTC	CASIRDRGETQYF
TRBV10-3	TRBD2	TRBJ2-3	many	TGTGCCATCAGTGAGCCACCCCCGGGACTAGCGGGCACAGATACGCAGTATTTT	CAISEPPPGLAGTDTQYF
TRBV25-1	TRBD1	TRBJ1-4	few	TGTGCCAGCAGTCCACGGACAGGGAAAACAACTAATGAAAAACTGTTTTTT	CASSPRTGKTTNEKLFF
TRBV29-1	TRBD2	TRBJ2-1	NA	TGCAGCGTCGGACTAGCGGGAGGGCCTGCTGAGCAGTTCTTC	CSVGLAGGPAEQFF
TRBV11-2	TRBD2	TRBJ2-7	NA	TGTGCCAGCAGCCTAGGGACTAGCGGGAGGACCCTCTCCTACGAGCAGTACTTC	CASSLGTSGRTLSYEQYF
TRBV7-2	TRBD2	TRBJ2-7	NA	TGTGCCAGCAGCTTAGGGCGGGAGTCTAACGAGCAGTACTTC	CASSLGRESNEQYF
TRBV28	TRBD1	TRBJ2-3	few	TGTGCCAGCACCACCGAGGGGACAGGGGGGACAGATACGCAGTATTTT	CASTTEGTGGTDTQYF
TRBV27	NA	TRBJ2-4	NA	TGTGCCAGCACCTCCCGGGGCATTCAGTACTTC	CASTSRGIQYF
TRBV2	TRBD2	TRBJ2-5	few	TGTGCCAGCCCACGATCCGGGACTAGCGAAGAGACCCAGTACTTC	CASPRSGTSEETQYF
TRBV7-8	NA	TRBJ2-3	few	TGTGCCAGCAGCTTAGTAGGCAGGGAGTCGGGATCGCAGTATTTT	CASSLVGRESGSQYF
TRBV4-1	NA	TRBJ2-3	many	TGCGCCAGCAGCCAAGTCCCTAGCTCGGGGACAGATACGCAGTATTTT	CASSQVPSSGTDTQYF
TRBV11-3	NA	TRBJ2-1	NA	TGTGCCAGCAGCTCAGTGGGGCCCTACAATGAGCAGTTCTTC	CASSSVGPYNEQFF
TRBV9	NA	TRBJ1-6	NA	TGTGCCAGCAGCGCAGACCAGGGAGGATCACCCCTCCACTTT	CASSADQGGSPLHF
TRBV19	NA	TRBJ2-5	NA	TGTGCCAGTAGTACGACAGGAACTGAGACCCAGTACTTC	CASSTTGTETQYF
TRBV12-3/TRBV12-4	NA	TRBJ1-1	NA	TGTGCCAGCAGTCCCCGGGGTCAGTTTGAAGCTTTCTTT	CASSPRGQFEAFF
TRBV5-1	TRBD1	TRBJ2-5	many	TGCGCCAGCAGCTTCGTACAGGGGATACCCCAAGAGACCCAGTACTTC	CASSFVQGIPQETQYF
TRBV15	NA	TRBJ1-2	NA	TGTGCCACCAGCAGAGACACTAACTATGGCTACACCTTC	CATSRDTNYGYTF
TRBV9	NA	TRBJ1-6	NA	TGTGCCAGCAGCCCGGCGGGGGGGGGCCCTGCCTCCCTCCACTTT	CASSPAGGGPASLHF
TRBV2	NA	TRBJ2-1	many	TGTGCCAGCGGTAACGGGAGACTTTACAATGAGCAGTTCTTC	CASGNGRLYNEQFF
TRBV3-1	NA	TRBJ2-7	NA	TGTGCCAGCAGCTCCAGGAACTACGAGCAGTACTTC	CASSSRNYEQYF
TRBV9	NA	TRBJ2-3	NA	TGTGCCAGCAGCGTAGACTTATCAGATACGCAGTATTTT	CASSVDLSDTQYF
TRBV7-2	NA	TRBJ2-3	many	TGTGCCAGCAGCTTAGAGGGGTCGGATACGCAGTATTTT	CASSLEGSDTQYF
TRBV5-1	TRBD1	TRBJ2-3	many	TGCGCCAGCAAATTGGACAGGGGCACAGATACGCAGTATTTT	CASKLDRGTDTQYF
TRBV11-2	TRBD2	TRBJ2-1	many	TGTGCCAGCAGCCAAAGACTAGCGGGAGGGTTAATTGAGCAGTTCTTC	CASSQRLAGGLIEQFF
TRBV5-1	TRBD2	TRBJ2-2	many	TGTGCCAGCAGCTTAGCGGGAAGAAACACCGGGGAGCTGTTTTTT	CASSLAGRNTGELFF
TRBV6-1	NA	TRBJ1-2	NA	TGTGCCAGCACCCCAGCGCCAGGGTACAATGGCTACACCTTC	CASTPAPGYNGYTF
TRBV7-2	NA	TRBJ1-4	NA	TGTGCCAGCAGCTTAAGATACAATAATGAAAAACTGTTTTTT	CASSLRYNNEKLFF
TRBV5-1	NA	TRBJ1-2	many	TGCGCCAGCAGCTTGGGAACAGAGCTTAACTATGGCTACACCTTC	CASSLGTELNYGYTF
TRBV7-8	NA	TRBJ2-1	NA	TGTGCCAGCAGCTTGCCGAGTTTTGGGTACAATGAGCAGTTCTTC	CASSLPSFGYNEQFF